The clone carrying this T cell receptor beta chain has only a few counts. Its antigen remains unidentified. This sample is drawn from a study of T cell repertoires in cytomegalovirus infection. Across the study: The public TCR beta signatures pointed to both CMV infection and matching HLA type.

TCRdb independently ran MiXCR on the reads; one entry per CDR3 protein. The sample includes some 700,000 distinct CDR3 sequences, roughly a third of them seen just once. The CDR3 spans 21 residues. Trimming stripped 0 bases from V and 7 bases from J, with 31 bases between. CDR1 SGHAT and CDR2 FQNNGV come from the germline V gene. This material consisted of cultured PBMCs, taken from culture after CMV antigen stimulation. The chain recombines TRBV11-2 with TRBJ1-5; D call uncertain. The receptor was derived from a human donor in good health (CMV status not recorded). Some clones in this sample may be carry-over from other donors' samples. The CDR3 loop is CASSLDFPGVAGLITEQPQHF. The CDR3 region has the DNA TGTGCCAGCAGCTTAGATTTTCCAGGTGTTGCGGGCCTAATAACAGAGCAGCCCCAGCATTTT.